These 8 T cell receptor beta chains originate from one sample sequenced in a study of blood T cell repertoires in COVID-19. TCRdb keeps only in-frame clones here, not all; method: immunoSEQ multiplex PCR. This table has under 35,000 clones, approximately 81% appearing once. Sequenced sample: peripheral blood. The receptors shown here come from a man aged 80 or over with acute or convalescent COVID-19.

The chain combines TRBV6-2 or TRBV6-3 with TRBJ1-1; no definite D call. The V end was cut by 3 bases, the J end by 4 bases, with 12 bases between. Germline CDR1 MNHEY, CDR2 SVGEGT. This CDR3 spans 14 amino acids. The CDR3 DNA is TGTGCCAGCAGTTATCGCGAGTCGAGCACTGAAGCTTTCTTT. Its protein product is CASSYRESSTEAFF.

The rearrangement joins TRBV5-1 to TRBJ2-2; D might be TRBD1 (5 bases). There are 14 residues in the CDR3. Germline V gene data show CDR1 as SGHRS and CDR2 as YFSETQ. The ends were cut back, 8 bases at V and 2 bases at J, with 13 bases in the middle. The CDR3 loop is CASGIQGNTGELFF. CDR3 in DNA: TGCGCCAGTGGCATCCAGGGCAACACCGGGGAGCTGTTTTTT.

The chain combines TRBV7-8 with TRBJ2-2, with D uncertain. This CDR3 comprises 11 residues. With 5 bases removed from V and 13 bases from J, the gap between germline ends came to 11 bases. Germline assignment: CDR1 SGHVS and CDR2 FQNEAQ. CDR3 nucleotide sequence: TGTGCCAGCAGCCAAACCGGTGGGCTGTTTTTT. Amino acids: CASSQTGGLFF.

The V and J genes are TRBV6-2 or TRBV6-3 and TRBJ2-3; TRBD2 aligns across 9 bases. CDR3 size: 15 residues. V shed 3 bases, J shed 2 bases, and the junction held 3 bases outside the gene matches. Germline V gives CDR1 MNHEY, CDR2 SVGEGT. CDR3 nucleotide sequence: TGTGCCAGCAGTTATAGACTAGCGGTCACAGATACGCAGTATTTT. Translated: CASSYRLAVTDTQYF.

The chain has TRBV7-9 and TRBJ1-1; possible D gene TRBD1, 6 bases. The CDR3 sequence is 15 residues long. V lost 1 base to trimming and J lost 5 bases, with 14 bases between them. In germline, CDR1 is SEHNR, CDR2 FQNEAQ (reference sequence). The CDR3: CASSLVVQGSTEAFF. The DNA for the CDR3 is TGTGCCAGCAGCTTAGTGGTGCAGGGGAGTACTGAAGCTTTCTTT.

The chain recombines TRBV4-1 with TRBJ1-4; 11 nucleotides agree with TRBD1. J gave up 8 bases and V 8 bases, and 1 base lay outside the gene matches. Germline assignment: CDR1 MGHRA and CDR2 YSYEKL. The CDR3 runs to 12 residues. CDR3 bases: TGCGCCAGCCGGACAGGGGGCGAAAAACTGTTTTTT. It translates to CASRTGGEKLFF.

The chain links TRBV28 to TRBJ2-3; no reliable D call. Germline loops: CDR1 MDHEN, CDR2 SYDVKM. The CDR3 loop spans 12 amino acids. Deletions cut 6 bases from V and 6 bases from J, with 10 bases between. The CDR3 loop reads CASSTEVDTQYF. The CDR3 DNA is TGTGCCAGCAGCACCGAGGTTGATACGCAGTATTTT.

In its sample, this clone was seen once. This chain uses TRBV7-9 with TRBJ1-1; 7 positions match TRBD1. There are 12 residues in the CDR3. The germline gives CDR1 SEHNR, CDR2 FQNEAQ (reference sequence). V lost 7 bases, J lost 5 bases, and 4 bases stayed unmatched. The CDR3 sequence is CASNDRETEAFF. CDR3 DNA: TGTGCCAGCAACGACAGGGAGACTGAAGCTTTCTTT.